This passage covers 10 T cell receptor beta chains from one sample sequenced in a study of blood T cell repertoires in COVID-19. The assay was immunoSEQ multiplex PCR, and TCRdb's table has in-frame clones only and misses some. The sample carries 63,000 or so clones, approximately 86% recorded once. The sequencing input was peripheral blood. These receptors all stem from a man older than 75 with active COVID-19.

The chain recombines TRBV11-2 with TRBJ2-7; TRBD1 matches at 7 bases. This CDR3 is 13 amino acids long. Germline loops: CDR1 SGHAT, CDR2 FQNNGV. V was clipped by 2 bases and J by 9 bases; unmatched bases: 7. The CDR3 sequence: CASSLRRDRSQYF. In nucleotides, the CDR3 is TGTGCCAGCAGCTTACGACGGGACAGATCGCAGTACTTC.

The chain is built from TRBV6-1 and TRBJ1-1; the match to TRBD1 covers 9 bases. This CDR3 comprises 16 residues. Germline lookup yields CDR1 MNHNS and CDR2 SASEGT. V was clipped by 2 bases and J by 7 bases; unmatched bases: 11. The CDR3 DNA follows: TGTGCCAGCAGTGAACTTGGGACAGGGAAAAGAAATGAAGCTTTCTTT. Translated: CASSELGTGKRNEAFF.

V and J are TRBV7-2 and TRBJ2-7; 7 bases are shared with TRBD2. Germline V gene sequence: CDR1 SGHTA, CDR2 FQGNSA. The ends lost 5 bases at V and 2 bases at J; junction bases unmatched: 6. The CDR3 is made up of 14 amino acids. The CDR3 protein is CASSPRDYPYEQYF. Here the CDR3 DNA reads TGTGCCAGCAGCCCACGGGACTATCCCTACGAGCAGTACTTC.

The CDR3 is CASSTLLVLFDPKNIQYF. The CDR3 region has the DNA TGTGCCAGTAGTACCCTACTAGTATTATTCGATCCCAAAAACATTCAGTACTTC. The chain uses TRBV19 and TRBJ2-4; tentatively, D is TRBD2 (5 bases). V lost 4 bases and J lost 2, with 21 bases in between. Germline V gives CDR1 LNHDA, CDR2 SQIVND (reference sequence). The CDR3 totals 18 residues.

The V gene is TRBV5-5, the J gene TRBJ2-7; no clear D gene. Trimming removed 0 bases at V and 2 bases at J, with 12 bases between. The germline CDR1 and CDR2 sequences are SGHKS and YYEKEE (reference sequence). There are 15 residues in the CDR3. CDR3 in DNA: TGTGCCAGCAGCTTGGCAGACATTGTCACCTACGAGCAGTACTTC. It yields the protein CASSLADIVTYEQYF.

This chain uses TRBV6-6 with TRBJ2-7; the match to TRBD1 covers 7 bases. CDR1 is MNHNY and CDR2 is SVGAGI in the germline V gene (reference sequence). V shed 5 bases, J shed 2 bases, and the junction held 6 bases outside the gene matches. The CDR3 is 14 residues long. The CDR3 region has the DNA TGTGCCAGCAGTGCACCCGGGACAGCCTACGAGCAGTACTTC. Its translation is CASSAPGTAYEQYF.

The chain links TRBV5-6 to TRBJ1-2; possible D gene TRBD1, 6 bases. V was clipped by 6 bases and J by 1 base, with 16 bases between them. Germline V CDR1 and CDR2: SGHDT, YYEEEE. The CDR3 contains 15 residues. The CDR3 loop reads CASKNRVPINYGYTF. The CDR3 DNA reads as TGTGCCAGCAAGAACAGGGTTCCAATTAACTATGGCTACACCTTC.

The chain has TRBV15 and TRBJ2-3; 7 positions match TRBD2. CDR3 length: 16 residues. Germline V CDR1 and CDR2: LNHNV, YYDKDF (reference sequence). The J segment lost 4 bases and the V segment lost 3 bases, leaving 10 bases of the junction unmatched. The CDR3 loop reads CATSSPESGKADTQYF. In DNA, the CDR3 is TGTGCCACCAGCAGCCCCGAAAGCGGGAAGGCAGATACGCAGTATTTT. Complete variable domain (other parts from reference TRBV15 and TRBJ2-3): DAMVIQNPRYQVTQFGKPVTLSCSQTLNHNVMYWYQQKSSQAPKLLFHYYDKDFNNEADTPDNFQSRRPNTSFCFLDIRSPGLGDTAMYLCATSSPESGKADTQYFGPGTRLTVL.

V and J are TRBV7-2 and TRBJ2-7; tentatively, D is TRBD1 (6 bases). The germline gives CDR1 SGHTA, CDR2 FQGNSA. The V end lost 4 bases, the J end lost 6 bases, and 19 bases lay between the germline ends. The CDR3 is 15 amino acids. The CDR3 DNA is TGTGCCAGCAGCTCCCAGGACAGAGCCGGGCGCGAGCAGTACTTC. It codes for CASSSQDRAGREQYF.

The rearrangement uses TRBV7-9 and TRBJ2-1; 10 bases are shared with TRBD2. J lost 2 bases, V lost 7 bases, and 5 bases had no gene match. Per the germline V gene, CDR1 is SEHNR and CDR2 is FQNEAQ (reference sequence). The CDR3 contains 15 residues. The DNA of the CDR3 is TGTGCCAGCATCCCCAGCGGGGGGGCCTACAATGAGCAGTTCTTC. Protein: CASIPSGGAYNEQFF.